Here is one T cell receptor beta chain with its context. The sample is drawn from a study of cytomegalovirus exposure and HLA in healthy donors. The V gene's germline CDR1 is SGHVS and CDR2 FQNEAQ. The CDR3 extends over 16 amino acids. Trimming removed 7 bases at V and 0 bases at J, with 15 bases between. This PCR relied on a set of 60 Vbeta primers and 13 Jbeta primers. Clones were read by immunoSEQ multiplex PCR, and TCRdb kept only the in-frame ones, dropping some. Of some 85,000 clones listed, 78% were seen once; the top ten hold under 7%. J is TRBJ1-4 and V is TRBV7-8; D ambiguous. Source material: PBMCs. The clonotype comes from a man between 18 and 35 years old in good health and CMV-seropositive. The CDR3 sequence is CASTTPSETTNEKLFF. CDR3 DNA: TGTGCCAGCACCACTCCCTCGGAGACAACTAATGAAAAACTGTTTTTT. The full variable domain, rest sourced from reference TRBV7-8 and TRBJ1-4, is GAGVSQSPRYKVAKRGQDVALRCDPISGHVSLFWYQQALGQGPEFLTYFQNEAQLDKSGLPSDRFFAERPEGSVSTLKIQRTQQEDSAVYLCASTTPSETTNEKLFFGSGTQLSVL.